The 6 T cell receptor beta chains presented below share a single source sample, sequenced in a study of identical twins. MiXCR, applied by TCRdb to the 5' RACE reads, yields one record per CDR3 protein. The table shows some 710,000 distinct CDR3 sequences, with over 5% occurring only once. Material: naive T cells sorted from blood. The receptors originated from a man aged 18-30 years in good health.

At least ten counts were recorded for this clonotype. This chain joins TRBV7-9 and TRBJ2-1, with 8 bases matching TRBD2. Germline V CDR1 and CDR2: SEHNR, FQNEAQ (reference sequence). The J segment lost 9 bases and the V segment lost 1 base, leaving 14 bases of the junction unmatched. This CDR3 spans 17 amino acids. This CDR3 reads CASSLVGQFGRAREQFF. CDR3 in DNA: TGTGCCAGCAGCTTAGTAGGGCAATTCGGGAGGGCCCGTGAGCAGTTCTTC. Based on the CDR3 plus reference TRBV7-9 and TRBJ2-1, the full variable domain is DTGVSQNPRHKITKRGQNVTFRCDPISEHNRLYWYRQTLGQGPEFLTYFQNEAQLEKSRLLSDRFSAERPKGSFSTLEIQRTEQGDSAMYLCASSLVGQFGRAREQFFGPGTRLTVL.

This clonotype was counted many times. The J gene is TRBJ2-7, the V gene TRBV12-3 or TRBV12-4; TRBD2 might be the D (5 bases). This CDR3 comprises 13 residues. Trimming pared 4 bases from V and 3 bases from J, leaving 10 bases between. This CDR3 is CASSYGLHYEQYV. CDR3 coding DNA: TGTGCCAGCAGTTACGGACTGCACTACGAGCAGTACGTC.

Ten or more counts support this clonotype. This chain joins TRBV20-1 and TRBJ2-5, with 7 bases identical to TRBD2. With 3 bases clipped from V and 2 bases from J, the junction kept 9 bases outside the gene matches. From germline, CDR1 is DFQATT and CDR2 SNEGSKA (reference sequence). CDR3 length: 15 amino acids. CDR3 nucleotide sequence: TGCAGTGCTAGTCCGCTCGCGGGAGTACAAGAGACCCAGTACTTC. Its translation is CSASPLAGVQETQYF.

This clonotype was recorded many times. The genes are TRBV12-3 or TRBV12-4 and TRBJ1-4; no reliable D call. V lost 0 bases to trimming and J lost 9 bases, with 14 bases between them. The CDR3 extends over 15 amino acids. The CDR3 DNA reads TGTGCCAGCAGTTTAGCTCCGGGCTGGTCTAAAAAACTGTTTTTT. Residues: CASSLAPGWSKKLFF.

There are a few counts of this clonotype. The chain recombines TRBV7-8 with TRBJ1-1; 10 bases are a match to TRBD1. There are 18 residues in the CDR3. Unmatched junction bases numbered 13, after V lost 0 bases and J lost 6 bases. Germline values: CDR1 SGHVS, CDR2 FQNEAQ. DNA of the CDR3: TGTGCCAGCAGCTTAGCCGGGGAGGGACAGGGGCGAACCGCTGAAGCTTTCTTT. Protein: CASSLAGEGQGRTAEAFF.

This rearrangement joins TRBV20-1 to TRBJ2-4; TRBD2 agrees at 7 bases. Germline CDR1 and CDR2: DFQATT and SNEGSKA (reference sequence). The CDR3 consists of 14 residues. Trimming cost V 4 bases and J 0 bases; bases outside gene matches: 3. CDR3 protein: CSANIAGAKNIQYF. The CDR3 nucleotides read TGCAGTGCTAATATAGCGGGAGCCAAAAACATTCAGTACTTC.